This T cell receptor beta chain was sequenced in a study of T-cell memory formation after mild COVID-19. Study-level background: Across donors, TCR clusters were largely donor specific.

TCRdb processed the 5' RACE reads anew with MiXCR; each CDR3 protein has one entry. This sample carries 70,000 to 95,000 distinct CDR3 sequences, about 13% of them seen once, and the ten largest clones take around two fifths. The V and J ends lost 4 bases and 7 bases respectively, with 17 bases between them. CDR1 LGHNA and CDR2 YSLEER come from the germline V gene. This CDR3 spans 15 amino acids. The sample holds a few counts of this clonotype. The chain has TRBV4-3 and TRBJ2-4; D is perhaps TRBD2 (6 bases). Material: PBMCs or a T cell subset sorted from them (not recorded which). The receptor comes from a man aged 18 to 29 who had mild COVID-19 (a few samples of this study predate the infection). Cell type and time point are not known. This CDR3 reads CASSPGTGTGNIQYF. The CDR3 DNA reads TGCGCCAGCAGCCCAGGAACCGGGACTGGTAACATTCAGTACTTC.